Detailed here is one TCR beta chain. The sample is drawn from a study of blood T cell repertoires in COVID-19. Study overall: Spain, Italy and the United States supplied samples that represented acute and convalescent COVID-19. Sources were T cells, B-cell-depleted T cells, or PBMCs; the material itself was cDNA or gDNA.

There are 18 residues in the CDR3. The junction had 13 bases not matched to a gene; V was cut back by 3 bases and J by 0 bases. Per the germline V gene, CDR1 is SSHAT and CDR2 is FNYEAQ (reference sequence). In the authors' methods: Amplification of reference gene primers provided the estimated nucleated cell counts. Data came from immunoSEQ multiplex PCR; TCRdb stores just in-frame clones and leaves some out. The DNA was the basis for D and trimming; V, J and clone size are from that table. The data show hundreds of thousands of clones, approximately 89% seen once. Sequenced material: peripheral blood. This clonotype was sampled from a woman younger than 45 who had recovered from COVID-19. The chain recombines TRBV7-7 with TRBJ1-2, with TRBD1 matching over 7 bases. Here the CDR3 reads CASSFPSGTEPTNYGYTF. In nucleotides, the CDR3 is TGTGCCAGCAGCTTTCCCTCCGGGACAGAACCTACTAACTATGGCTACACCTTC.